This T cell receptor (beta chain) is from a study of blood T cell repertoires in COVID-19. Overall study: The analysed material was cDNA or gDNA that came from T cells, B-cell-depleted T cells, or PBMCs.

Original data processing: Estimation of nucleated cell counts was performed using reference gene primer amplification. Profiling relied on immunoSEQ multiplex PCR, and the TCRdb table lists in-frame clones only, not all of them. D and trimming come from the DNA, and the V and J calls and clone size come from that table. Of more than 150,000 clones listed, around 83% are singletons. This CDR3 region has 15 residues. The V gene's germline CDR1 is MNHNY and CDR2 SVGAGI (reference sequence). V gave up 6 bases and J gave up 2 bases, with 13 bases separating them. The TCR was taken from a woman in her 50s with acute or convalescent COVID-19. Material for sequencing was peripheral blood. The chain carries TRBV6-6 and TRBJ2-2; D possibly corresponds to TRBD2 (5 bases). The CDR3 spells CASSSRTGNTGELFF. DNA for the CDR3: TGTGCCAGCAGCTCCCGGACTGGAAACACCGGGGAGCTGTTTTTT.